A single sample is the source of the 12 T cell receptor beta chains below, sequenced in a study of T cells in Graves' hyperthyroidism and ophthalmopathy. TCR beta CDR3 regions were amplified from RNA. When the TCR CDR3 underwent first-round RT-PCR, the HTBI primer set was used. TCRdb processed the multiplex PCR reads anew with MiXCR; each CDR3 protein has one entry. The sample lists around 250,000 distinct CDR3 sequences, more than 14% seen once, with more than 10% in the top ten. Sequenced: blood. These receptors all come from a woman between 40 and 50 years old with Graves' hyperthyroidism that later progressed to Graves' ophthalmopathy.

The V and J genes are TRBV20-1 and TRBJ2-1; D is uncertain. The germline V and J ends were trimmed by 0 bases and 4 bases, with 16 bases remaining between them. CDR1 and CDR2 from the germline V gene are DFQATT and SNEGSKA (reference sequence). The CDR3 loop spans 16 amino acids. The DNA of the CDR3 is TGCAGTGCTAGAGAAAAGGAAACGGTGCAATACAATGAGCAGTTCTTC. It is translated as CSAREKETVQYNEQFF.

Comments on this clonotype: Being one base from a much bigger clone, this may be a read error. CDR3 coding DNA: TGTGCCAGCAGCAGAGAGTGGTTTTTTAACAACGAGCAGTACTTC. Translating it yields CASSREWFFNNEQYF. The J gene is TRBJ2-7, the V gene TRBV2; unclear D gene. Germline V gene data show CDR1 as SNHLY and CDR2 as FYNNEI. V lost 6 bases and J lost 5, with 20 bases in between. This CDR3 region has 15 residues.

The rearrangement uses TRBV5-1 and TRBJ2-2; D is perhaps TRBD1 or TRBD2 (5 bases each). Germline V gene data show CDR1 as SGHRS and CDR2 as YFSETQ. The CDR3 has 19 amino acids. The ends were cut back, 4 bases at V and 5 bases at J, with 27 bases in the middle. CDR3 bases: TGCGCCAGCAGCCGGGGCGAGCACTGGTCCGGTCCCATTACCGGGGAGCTGTTTTTT. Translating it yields CASSRGEHWSGPITGELFF.

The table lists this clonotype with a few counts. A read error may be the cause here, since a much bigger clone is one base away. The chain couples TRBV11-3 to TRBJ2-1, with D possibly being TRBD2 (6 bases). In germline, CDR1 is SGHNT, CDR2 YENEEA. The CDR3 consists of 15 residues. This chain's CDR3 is CASRGRRGGYDEQFF. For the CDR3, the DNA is TGTGCCAGCAGAGGCAGGAGGGGAGGCTACGATGAGCAGTTCTTC.

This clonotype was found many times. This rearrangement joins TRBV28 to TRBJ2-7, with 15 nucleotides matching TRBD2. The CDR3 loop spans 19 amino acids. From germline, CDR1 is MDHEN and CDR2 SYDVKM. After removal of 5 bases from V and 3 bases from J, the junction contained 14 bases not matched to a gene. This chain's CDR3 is CASSTGTSGRSTKSYEQYF. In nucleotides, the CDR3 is TGTGCCAGCAGTACCGGGACTAGCGGGAGGTCCACCAAGAGCTACGAGCAGTACTTC.

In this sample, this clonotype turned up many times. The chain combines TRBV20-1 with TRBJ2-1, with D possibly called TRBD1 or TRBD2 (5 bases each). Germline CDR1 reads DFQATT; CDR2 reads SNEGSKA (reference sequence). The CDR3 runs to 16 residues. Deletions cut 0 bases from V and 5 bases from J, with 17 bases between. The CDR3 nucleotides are TGCAGTGCTAGAGACGTTCCCGGGACGGTTAACAATGAGCAGTTCTTC. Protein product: CSARDVPGTVNNEQFF.

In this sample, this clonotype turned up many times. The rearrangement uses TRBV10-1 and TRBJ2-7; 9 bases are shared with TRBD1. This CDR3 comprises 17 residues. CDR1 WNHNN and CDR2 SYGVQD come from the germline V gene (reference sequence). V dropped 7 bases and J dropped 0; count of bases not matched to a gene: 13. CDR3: CASISTEWDRDSYEQYF. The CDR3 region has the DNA TGCGCCAGCATCTCCACAGAGTGGGACAGGGACTCCTACGAGCAGTACTTC.

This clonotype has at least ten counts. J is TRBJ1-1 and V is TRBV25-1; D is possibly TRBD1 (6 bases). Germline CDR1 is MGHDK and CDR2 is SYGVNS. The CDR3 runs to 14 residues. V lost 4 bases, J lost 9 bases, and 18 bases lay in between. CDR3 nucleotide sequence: TGTGCCAGCAGTGTAACTACCGCCGGGGGCCAAGCTTTCTTT. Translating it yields CASSVTTAGGQAFF.

This CDR3 is CSVETGATYEQYF. In DNA, the CDR3 is TGCAGTGTCGAGACAGGGGCAACCTACGAGCAGTACTTC. The chain employs TRBV20-1 and TRBJ2-7; 8 nucleotides agree with TRBD1. Germline V CDR1 and CDR2: DFQATT, SNEGSKA (reference sequence). V dropped 7 bases and J dropped 2; count of bases not matched to a gene: 7. The CDR3 contains 13 residues.

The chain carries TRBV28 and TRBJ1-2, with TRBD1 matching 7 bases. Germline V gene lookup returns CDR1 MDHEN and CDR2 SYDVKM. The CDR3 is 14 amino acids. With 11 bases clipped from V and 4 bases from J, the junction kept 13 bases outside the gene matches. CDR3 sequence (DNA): TGTGCCTGCGATAAACAGGGGAACTCCTATGGCTACACCTTC. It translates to CACDKQGNSYGYTF.

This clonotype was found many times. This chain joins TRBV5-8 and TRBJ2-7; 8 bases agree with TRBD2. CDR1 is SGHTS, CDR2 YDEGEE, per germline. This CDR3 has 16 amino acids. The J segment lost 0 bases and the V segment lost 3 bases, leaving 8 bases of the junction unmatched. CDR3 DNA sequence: TGTGCCAGCAGCTACCAGCGGGAGTCCTCCTCCTACGAGCAGTACTTC. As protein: CASSYQRESSSYEQYF.

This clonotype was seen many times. The CDR3 region is CAISADSSEQYF. The CDR3 DNA reads as TGTGCCATCAGCGCGGACAGTAGCGAGCAGTACTTC. This chain links TRBV10-3 with TRBJ2-7, with D maybe TRBD1 (6 bases). V lost 6 bases, J lost 6 bases, and 12 bases lay in between. The CDR3 runs 12 residues. Per germline, CDR1 ENHRY and CDR2 SYGVKD.